These 27 T cell receptor beta chains were sequenced from one sample in a study of T-cell reconstitution after alpha-beta-depleted transplantation in children. Preparation of the TCRbeta library was carried out with unique molecular identifiers. TCRdb analysed the PCR reads with MiXCR anew, one entry per CDR3 protein. The sample lists approximately 100,000 distinct CDR3 sequences, 12% occurring once. Sequencing was performed on PBMCs from the stem cell graft donor, taken from the stem cell graft. The receptors shown here come from a human donor who donated a stem cell graft to a child with inherited bone marrow failure.

This clonotype was counted ten times or more. The V gene is TRBV4-3, the J gene TRBJ1-2; TRBD1 is a possible D gene (6 bases). The CDR3 runs to 13 residues. With 3 bases removed from V and 8 bases from J, the gap between germline ends came to 13 bases. In germline, CDR1 is LGHNA, CDR2 YSLEER. CDR3 DNA sequence: TGCGCCAGCAGCCATAATGACAGGAACGGCTACACCTTC. Its protein product is CASSHNDRNGYTF.

The chain has TRBV3-1 and TRBJ1-1; D is ambiguous. The germline CDR1 and CDR2 sequences are LGHDT and YNNKEL (reference sequence). The V and J ends lost 4 bases and 3 bases respectively, with 9 bases between them. The CDR3 length is 13 residues. The CDR3 nucleotides read TGTGCCAGCAGCCGGCGGGATGACACTGAAGCTTTCTTT. Protein product: CASSRRDDTEAFF.

This clonotype was counted ten times or more. The chain has TRBV29-1 and TRBJ1-4; TRBD1 matches 7 bases. The CDR3 has 14 residues. V lost 7 bases to trimming and J lost 3 bases; unmatched junction nucleotides: 8. Germline lookup yields CDR1 SQVTM and CDR2 ANQGSEA. Written as DNA, the CDR3 is TGCAGCGCGAGGGACAGCTGGTCTAATGAAAAACTGTTTTTT. It translates to CSARDSWSNEKLFF.

This clonotype was observed at least ten times. This sequence joins TRBV2 and TRBJ2-7; D may be TRBD2 (6 bases). V lost 3 bases, J lost 0 bases, and 12 bases lay in between. CDR3 size: 15 residues. Germline V gene data show CDR1 as SNHLY and CDR2 as FYNNEI. The CDR3 protein is CASSDWGDPSYEQYF. The CDR3 region has the DNA TGTGCCAGCAGTGATTGGGGGGACCCCTCCTACGAGCAGTACTTC.

The count of this clonotype is one. The chain is built from TRBV10-3 and TRBJ2-1; TRBD1 agrees at 7 bases. Unmatched junction bases numbered 3, after V lost 6 bases and J lost 1 base. This CDR3 contains 14 residues. The germline V gene encodes CDR1 ENHRY and CDR2 SYGVKD. The CDR3 nucleotides read TGTGCCATCAGCCGACAGGGTTCCTACAATGAGCAGTTCTTC. As protein: CAISRQGSYNEQFF.

The J gene is TRBJ2-6, the V gene TRBV30, with D tentatively TRBD1 (6 bases). CDR1 is GTSNPN and CDR2 is SVGIG in the germline V gene (reference sequence). The V end lost 2 bases, the J end lost 2 bases, and 10 bases lay between the germline ends. CDR3 length equals 15 residues. The CDR3 here is CAWSSGHPGANVLTF. In nucleotides, the CDR3 is TGTGCCTGGAGTTCGGGACATCCTGGGGCCAACGTCCTGACTTTC.

This clonotype was seen only a few times. A junction boundary mismatches the germline segment, possibly from a read error. The J gene is TRBJ2-1, the V gene TRBV27; 9 nucleotides match TRBD2. The CDR3 has 15 amino acids. From germline, CDR1 is MNHEY and CDR2 SMNVEV (reference sequence). The CDR3 protein is CSSRASGASYNEQFF. CDR3 bases: TGTTCCAGCAGAGCTAGCGGGGCGTCCTACAATGAGCAGTTCTTC.

This clonotype appeared a few times. The V gene is TRBV5-5, the J gene TRBJ2-7, with 9 bases identical to TRBD1. The length of the CDR3 is 13 residues. V dropped 6 bases and J dropped 2; count of bases not matched to a gene: 3. CDR1 and CDR2 (germline): SGHKS, YYEKEE (reference sequence). CDR3 in amino acids: CASTRTGAYEQYF. The DNA for the CDR3 is TGTGCCAGCACCCGGACAGGGGCCTACGAGCAGTACTTC.

At least ten counts were recorded for this clonotype. The rearrangement joins TRBV5-4 to TRBJ2-1; TRBD2 might be the D (5 bases). The CDR3 consists of 15 residues. Germline-derived CDR1 and CDR2 are SGHNT and YYREEE (reference sequence). The ends were cut back, 0 bases at V and 1 base at J, with 8 bases in the middle. The CDR3 bases are TGTGCCAGCAGCTTGGAGGCGGGTTCCTACAATGAGCAGTTCTTC. As protein: CASSLEAGSYNEQFF. The full variable domain, in which reference TRBV5-4 and TRBJ2-1 provide the parts outside the CDR3, is ETGVTQSPTHLIKTRGQQVTLRCSSQSGHNTVSWYQQALGQGPQFIFQYYREEENGRGNFPPRFSGLQFPNYSSELNVNALELDDSALYLCASSLEAGSYNEQFFGPGTRLTVL.

This clonotype was seen a handful of times. The V call is TRBV29-1, the J call TRBJ2-1; TRBD2 aligns across 11 bases. Germline assignment: CDR1 SQVTM and CDR2 ANQGSEA. The junction had 3 bases not matched to a gene; V was cut back by 3 bases and J by 8 bases. The CDR3 extends over 13 amino acids. The CDR3 DNA reads TGCAGCGTTGATAGGACTAGCGGGTATGAGCAGTTCTTC. Translation gives CSVDRTSGYEQFF.

In its sample, this clonotype was seen many times. This chain connects TRBV29-1 to TRBJ2-4; 13 bases map to TRBD2. CDR3 length: 16 residues. Per germline, CDR1 SQVTM and CDR2 ANQGSEA. The junction had 11 bases not matched to a gene; V was cut back by 4 bases and J by 8 bases. For the CDR3, the DNA is TGCAGCGTTGGGGTCGGGACTAGCGGGGCGGGGGACATTCAGTACTTC. Residues: CSVGVGTSGAGDIQYF.

This clonotype was seen repeatedly, ten times or more. This sequence joins TRBV7-8 and TRBJ2-1; 8 nucleotides line up with TRBD2. The V and J ends lost 4 bases and 8 bases, in that order; junction bases with no gene match: 13. The CDR3 length is 16 residues. Germline CDR1 is SGHVS and CDR2 is FQNEAQ. The CDR3 region has the DNA TGTGCCAGCAGCTCGTTCGGGGCGGGAGGCCGTGATGAGCAGTTCTTC. Translation gives CASSSFGAGGRDEQFF.

The sample holds many counts of this clonotype. The CDR3 spells CASSPGPMATQYF. In DNA, the CDR3 is TGTGCCAGCTCCCCCGGACCGATGGCTACGCAGTATTTT. The chain employs TRBV18 and TRBJ2-3; D unresolved. This CDR3 comprises 13 residues. CDR1 is KGHSH, CDR2 LQKENI, per germline. Trimming left V 6 bases short and J 8 bases short, with 15 bases between.

This clonotype was detected ten times or more. The chain couples TRBV20-1 to TRBJ1-5; D gene ambiguous. The CDR3 length is 15 residues. V shed 0 bases and J shed 0 bases, with 9 bases lying between them. Germline V CDR1 and CDR2: DFQATT, SNEGSKA (reference sequence). CDR3 DNA: TGCAGTGCTAGAGATGCAGGTGATAGCAATCAGCCCCAGCATTTT. This gives the protein CSARDAGDSNQPQHF.

This clonotype was picked up many times. The chain employs TRBV29-1 and TRBJ1-2, with D tentatively TRBD1 (5 bases). Per the germline V gene, CDR1 is SQVTM and CDR2 is ANQGSEA. This CDR3 is 11 amino acids long. V was pared by 2 bases and J by 7 bases, with 8 bases between. The CDR3 DNA is TGCAGCGTTGAACAGGGTCTTGGCTACACCTTC. Its protein is CSVEQGLGYTF.

This clonotype appeared many times. The chain employs TRBV7-2 and TRBJ1-1; D is possibly TRBD1 (5 bases). V was pared by 7 bases and J by 5 bases, with 23 bases between. Germline V CDR1 and CDR2: SGHTA, FQGNSA. There are 16 residues in the CDR3. DNA for the CDR3: TGTGCCAGCACCAGGCCGCCGACAGAGTACTTGACTGAAGCTTTCTTT. It is translated as CASTRPPTEYLTEAFF.

This clonotype has ten or more counts. The V call is TRBV20-1, the J call TRBJ1-5, with D perhaps TRBD1 (6 bases). Between the trimmed V and J ends, which lost 1 base and 2 bases, there was a span of 12 bases. Germline CDR1 DFQATT, CDR2 SNEGSKA (reference sequence). CDR3 length: 15 residues. The CDR3 reads CSARAPRGGNQPQHF. The CDR3, as DNA: TGCAGTGCTAGAGCCCCGAGGGGGGGCAATCAGCCCCAGCATTTT.

In this sample, this clonotype turned up many times. The chain joins TRBV28 to TRBJ2-7, with D perhaps given as TRBD1 or TRBD2 (6 bases each). This CDR3 spans 14 amino acids. Trimming removed 6 bases at V and 5 bases at J, with 17 bases between. Germline V CDR1 and CDR2: MDHEN, SYDVKM. CDR3 coding DNA: TGTGCCAGCAGCCTCCCCGGGGGCGTCAACGAGCAGTACTTC. Its translation is CASSLPGGVNEQYF.

This clonotype turned up a few times. V and J are TRBV5-6 and TRBJ2-3; D not resolved. V was clipped by 1 base and J by 1 base, with 7 bases between them. This CDR3 region has 14 residues. Germline loops: CDR1 SGHDT, CDR2 YYEEEE. CDR3 nucleotide sequence: TGTGCCAGCAGCTTGTACGGAGGCACAGATACGCAGTATTTT. Translating gives CASSLYGGTDTQYF.

There are many counts of this clonotype. V and J are TRBV24-1 and TRBJ2-5, with 8 positions matching TRBD1. V shed 4 bases, J shed 5 bases, and the junction held 23 bases outside the gene matches. Germline assignment: CDR1 KGHDR and CDR2 SFDVKD. This CDR3 contains 20 residues. CDR3 coding DNA: TGTGCCACCAGTGACCCACCGACCCCCGGACAGGGTTATTCGGGGGAGACCCAGTACTTC. The encoded protein is CATSDPPTPGQGYSGETQYF.

This clonotype was detected ten times or more. This rearrangement joins TRBV6-2 or TRBV6-3 to TRBJ1-1; D is unclear. The CDR3 consists of 13 residues. Trimming cost V 2 bases and J 3 bases, with 7 bases left between them. Germline CDR1 and CDR2: MNHEY and SVGEGT. This chain's CDR3 is CASSYRADTEAFF. DNA of the CDR3: TGTGCCAGCAGTTACAGGGCAGACACTGAAGCTTTCTTT.

The sample holds many counts of this clonotype. V usage is TRBV20-1 and J usage is TRBJ2-1, with 8 bases fitting TRBD2. V was pared by 1 base and J by 12 bases, with 8 bases of the junction left unmatched. CDR1 is DFQATT and CDR2 is SNEGSKA in the germline V gene (reference sequence). The CDR3 has 13 amino acids. The CDR3 DNA reads TGCAGTGCTAGAGGCAGCGGGGGCCGACGGCAGTTCTTC. This sequence encodes CSARGSGGRRQFF.

This clonotype was picked up many times. The chain uses TRBV7-2 and TRBJ1-5; the D gene is possibly TRBD1 (6 bases). This CDR3 comprises 15 residues. V was shortened by 6 bases and J by 4 bases, with 16 bases between the two germline ends. CDR1 and CDR2 from the germline V gene are SGHTA and FQGNSA. The CDR3 coding sequence is TGTGCCAGCAGACGCGATACAGGGCCAAATCAGCCCCAGCATTTT. Protein product: CASRRDTGPNQPQHF.

This clonotype was observed many times. This rearrangement joins TRBV5-1 to TRBJ1-1; TRBD1 matches at 8 bases. The CDR3 is 17 residues long. Trimming at V came to 0 bases and at J to 3 bases, leaving 10 bases not matched to a gene. Per germline, CDR1 SGHRS and CDR2 YFSETQ. The chain's CDR3 is CASSLGTGFGFDTEAFF. DNA of the CDR3: TGCGCCAGCAGCTTGGGGACAGGGTTTGGGTTTGACACTGAAGCTTTCTTT.

The table lists this clonotype with many counts. The chain combines TRBV5-6 with TRBJ1-1, with D possibly TRBD1 on 5 matching bases. Germline V gene data show CDR1 as SGHDT and CDR2 as YYEEEE. The CDR3 has 16 amino acids. V was cut by 0 bases and J by 2 bases, with 14 bases left in between. The CDR3 nucleotides read TGTGCCAGCAGCTTGGACGCGGGGGGTATCAACACTGAAGCTTTCTTT. As protein: CASSLDAGGINTEAFF.

This clonotype was found many times. The chain combines TRBV7-8 with TRBJ2-2; D might be TRBD1 or TRBD2, each matching 5 bases. The germline V and J ends were trimmed by 2 bases and 5 bases, with 9 bases remaining between them. Germline CDR1 and CDR2: SGHVS and FQNEAQ. CDR3 length: 14 residues. The CDR3 loop is CASSLLWGTGELFF. The CDR3 DNA reads TGTGCCAGCAGCTTACTTTGGGGGACCGGGGAGCTGTTTTTT.

In this sample, this clonotype turned up many times. V gene TRBV5-1 combines with J gene TRBJ2-7; TRBD2 matches at 9 bases. The germline V gene encodes CDR1 SGHRS and CDR2 YFSETQ. Losses at the gene ends were 4 bases for V and 7 bases for J; bases not matched to a gene: 12. The CDR3 has 15 amino acids. CDR3 sequence (DNA): TGCGCCAGCAGCCCCCAAGCCCTAGCGGGACAAGAGCAGTACTTC. Translating gives CASSPQALAGQEQYF.